This T cell receptor beta chain was recovered during a study of blood T cell repertoires in COVID-19. Across the whole study: The United States, Italy and Spain were the sources of the acute and convalescent COVID-19 samples.

Data came from immunoSEQ multiplex PCR; TCRdb stores just in-frame clones and leaves some out. The table has 200,000 to 300,000 clones, over 75% seen once. The CDR3 totals 14 residues. J was trimmed by 13 bases and V by 10 bases; bases with no gene match: 14. CDR1 and CDR2 (germline): SGHAT, FQNNGV. The rearrangement links TRBV11-2 to TRBJ2-1, with 12 positions matching TRBD2. Sequencing was performed on peripheral blood. This TCR came from a human donor in a cohort sampled during active COVID-19. The CDR3 region is CATRRASGGANQFF. The CDR3, as DNA: TGTGCCACCCGCCGGGCTAGCGGGGGGGCTAACCAGTTCTTC.